A selection of T cell receptor beta chains follows, all from one sample in a study of cytomegalovirus exposure and HLA in healthy donors. Measured with immunoSEQ multiplex PCR; TCRdb has only the in-frame clones, and not every one. The table includes about 140,000 clones, approximately 80% detected once. Material for sequencing was PBMCs. These TCRs come from a man younger than 40 in good health and CMV-seronegative. Each CDR3 is given with its conserved first and last residue. The D gene is left open where the match is weak. Some rows have no size entry. The others give once, few or many, or a class for an expanded clone.

DNA | CDR3 | D | J | size | V
TGTGCCAGCAGTTCCAAAAGCGGGAGATCCTACAATGAGCAGTTCTTC | CASSSKSGRSYNEQFF | TRBD2 | TRBJ2-1 | NA | TRBV27
TGTGCCAGCATTCAGTACGAGCAGTACTTC | CASIQYEQYF | NA | TRBJ2-7 | NA | TRBV6-5
TGTGCCAGCAGCCTTGGACTACCCAATACGCAGTATTTT | CASSLGLPNTQYF | NA | TRBJ2-3 | NA | TRBV9
TGTGCCAGCGGCCGGGACAGAGACACTGAAGCTTTCTTT | CASGRDRDTEAFF | TRBD1 | TRBJ1-1 | NA | TRBV2
TGTGCCACAAAGACAGCTCCCTACGAGCAGTACTTC | CATKTAPYEQYF | NA | TRBJ2-7 | NA | TRBV28
TGTGCCAGCAGCCCCCAGCGGGAGCAGACAGATACGCAGTATTTT | CASSPQREQTDTQYF | TRBD2 | TRBJ2-3 | NA | TRBV11-2
TGTGCCAGCTCACCTCCCCGCGGGGGTAACAATGAGCAGTTCTTC | CASSPPRGGNNEQFF | TRBD2 | TRBJ2-1 | NA | TRBV18
TGTGCCACCAGCAGAGGACTAGCGGGAGTTAGTTTCGGGCAGTACTTC | CATSRGLAGVSFGQYF | TRBD2 | TRBJ2-7 | NA | TRBV15
TGTGCCAGCAGTCCCCGGAGGCCCGCTGAAGCTTTCTTT | CASSPRRPAEAFF | NA | TRBJ1-1 | NA | TRBV27
TGTGCCAGCAGTCCCATACGCAGGGGGCGGAATGGCTACACCTTC | CASSPIRRGRNGYTF | TRBD1 | TRBJ1-2 | NA | TRBV28
TGTGCCTGGATAAGCGGGAGGTCTTACTACAATGAGCAGTTCTTC | CAWISGRSYYNEQFF | TRBD2 | TRBJ2-1 | NA | TRBV30
TGTGCCAGCTCCACAGGGAACCAAGAGACCCAGTACTTC | CASSTGNQETQYF | NA | TRBJ2-5 | NA | TRBV5-4
TGTGCCAGCTCACCACTGACAGGGGCTAATGAAAAACTGTTTTTT | CASSPLTGANEKLFF | TRBD1 | TRBJ1-4 | NA | TRBV18
TGTGCCAGCAGCGGGGACAGGGGAAGCTATGGCTACACCTTC | CASSGDRGSYGYTF | TRBD1 | TRBJ1-2 | NA | TRBV9
TGTGCCAGCAGTAAACCAGCTAGCTCCTACGAGCAGTACTTC | CASSKPASSYEQYF | NA | TRBJ2-7 | NA | TRBV6-1
TGCGCCAGCAGCTCGGGACAGGGTTTTAGTGAGCAGTTCTTC | CASSSGQGFSEQFF | TRBD1 | TRBJ2-1 | NA | TRBV5-1
TGTGCCAGCAGCCACACTAGCGGGAACTCCTACAATGAGCAGTTCTTC | CASSHTSGNSYNEQFF | TRBD2 | TRBJ2-1 | NA | TRBV11-2
TGTGCCAGCAGCTACAGGGGGTCTGGGGCCAACGTCCTGACTTTC | CASSYRGSGANVLTF | TRBD1 | TRBJ2-6 | NA | TRBV28
TGCGCCAGCAGCTACCTTCGGACAAGCACAGATACGCAGTATTTT | CASSYLRTSTDTQYF | NA | TRBJ2-3 | NA | TRBV5-1
TGCGCCAGCAGCTTTAGGGACAGGGAATCTGCTGGGGCCAACGTCCTGACTTTC | CASSFRDRESAGANVLTF | TRBD1 | TRBJ2-6 | NA | TRBV5-1
TGTGCCATCAGCTATTTTAGCGGGAAAACAGATACGCAGTATTTT | CAISYFSGKTDTQYF | TRBD2 | TRBJ2-3 | NA | TRBV10-3
TGTGCCAGCAGCGGACTAGCGGGAGACCACGAGCAGTACTTC | CASSGLAGDHEQYF | TRBD2 | TRBJ2-7 | NA | TRBV11-2
TGTGCCTGCCGTGTCGGGTCTGGGAACACTGAAGCTTTCTTT | CACRVGSGNTEAFF | NA | TRBJ1-1 | NA | TRBV30
TGTGCCACCAGCAGAGGGACAGGGAGGAATGAGCAGTTCTTC | CATSRGTGRNEQFF | TRBD1 | TRBJ2-1 | NA | TRBV15
TGTGCCAGCAGCCTAAGACAGGGGGCGGGTGGACATTGGCAGTTCTTC | CASSLRQGAGGHWQFF | TRBD1 | TRBJ2-1 | NA | TRBV7-8
TGTGCCAGCAGCTTACAGGGATCCGGAAACACCATATATTTT | CASSLQGSGNTIYF | NA | TRBJ1-3 | NA | TRBV7-9
TGTGCCAGCAGCTTGGGACTAGCGGGAGGCGATACGCAGTATTTT | CASSLGLAGGDTQYF | TRBD2 | TRBJ2-3 | NA | TRBV5-5
TGTGCCAGCAGCTTGCGAAGCGGGAGCTACAATGAGCAGTTCTTC | CASSLRSGSYNEQFF | TRBD2 | TRBJ2-1 | NA | TRBV11-2
TGCGCCAGCAGCTTACATGCGCGGGAGGCACCACAAGAGACCCAGTACTTC | CASSLHAREAPQETQYF | TRBD2 | TRBJ2-5 | NA | TRBV10-2
TGCGCCAGCAGTAGAACCGGTAACTACAATGAGCAGTTCTTC | CASSRTGNYNEQFF | NA | TRBJ2-1 | NA | TRBV5-1
TGTGCCAGCATAGAAGGCGGGATCCTCACCGGGGAGCTGTTTTTT | CASIEGGILTGELFF | NA | TRBJ2-2 | NA | TRBV28
TGTGCCATCAGTGAATCTGCGGACAGGAGCTACGAGCAGTACTTC | CAISESADRSYEQYF | TRBD1 | TRBJ2-7 | few | TRBV10-3
TGTGCCAGCAGCACGGGACAGCGCACAGATACGCAGTATTTT | CASSTGQRTDTQYF | TRBD1 | TRBJ2-3 | once | TRBV5-4
TGTGCCAGCAGAAGGACAGCTAAAAACATTCAGTACTTC | CASRRTAKNIQYF | NA | TRBJ2-4 | few | TRBV28
TGTGCCAGCAGTGAAATGGGGCGGGAGGGCAATGAGCAGTTCTTC | CASSEMGREGNEQFF | TRBD2 | TRBJ2-1 | NA | TRBV6-1
TGTGCCTGGAGTGCAACAGGGGGCGTCAATCAGCCCCAGCATTTT | CAWSATGGVNQPQHF | TRBD1 | TRBJ1-5 | NA | TRBV30
TGCGCCAGCAGTCCCACAGGGTACTCTGGAAACACCATATATTTT | CASSPTGYSGNTIYF | NA | TRBJ1-3 | NA | TRBV5-1
TGTGCCAGCAGAATTACCCCACTAACGACCGGGGAGCTGTTTTTT | CASRITPLTTGELFF | NA | TRBJ2-2 | few | TRBV27
TGCGCCAGCAGCGTACCGGGACTAGCGGCGGTGAATGAGCAGTTCTTC | CASSVPGLAAVNEQFF | TRBD2 | TRBJ2-1 | NA | TRBV5-1
TGTGCCAGCAGCTCCCGGACTAGCGGCTCCTACGAGCAGTACTTC | CASSSRTSGSYEQYF | TRBD2 | TRBJ2-7 | few | TRBV7-9
TGTGCCAGCAGTTTGAGGGGACAGGGCGAGGCCCCCTACGAGCAGTACTTC | CASSLRGQGEAPYEQYF | TRBD1 | TRBJ2-7 | NA | TRBV27
TGTGCCAGCAGCTTAGGCCCACCCGGGGGTGTGCAGTTCTTC | CASSLGPPGGVQFF | NA | TRBJ2-1 | NA | TRBV13
TGTGCCAGCAGCGCCCAGGGGACAGACTATGGCTACACCTTC | CASSAQGTDYGYTF | TRBD1 | TRBJ1-2 | NA | TRBV5-8
TGTGCCAGCAGGAGGGAAGTTAATCAGCCCCAGCATTTT | CASRREVNQPQHF | NA | TRBJ1-5 | NA | TRBV6-1
TGCGCCAGCAGCCAAGATTCGAGGAGGGGTAATGAAAAACTGTTTTTT | CASSQDSRRGNEKLFF | NA | TRBJ1-4 | NA | TRBV4-1
TGCGCCAGCAGCTTGGGCGCGGACAATGAGCAGTTCTTC | CASSLGADNEQFF | NA | TRBJ2-1 | NA | TRBV5-1
TGCGCCAGCAGCCAAGGCTACTGGGACAGGGGATATCAGCCCCAGCATTTT | CASSQGYWDRGYQPQHF | TRBD1 | TRBJ1-5 | once | TRBV4-1
TGCGCCAGCAGCTTGACAGGGCCCGCGCAGAATGAGCAGTTCTTC | CASSLTGPAQNEQFF | NA | TRBJ2-1 | NA | TRBV5-1
TGTGCCACCAGCTGGGAACAGGGGGCGCGAGCTTTCTTT | CATSWEQGARAFF | TRBD1 | TRBJ1-1 | few | TRBV15
TGTGCCAGCAGTTCGGATGTGACAGGGGACTATGGCTACACCTTC | CASSSDVTGDYGYTF | TRBD1 | TRBJ1-2 | NA | TRBV2
TGTGCCAGCAGTTCTTCTGGACTAGCGGGAAGGGAGACCCAGTACTTC | CASSSSGLAGRETQYF | TRBD2 | TRBJ2-5 | NA | TRBV6-5
TGTGCCAGCAGTGGTATAGCGGGAGGGGCAGATACGCAGTATTTT | CASSGIAGGADTQYF | TRBD2 | TRBJ2-3 | NA | TRBV2
TGTGCTAGTGCCCGGACAGGTAGCTCTGGGGCCAACGTCCTGACTTTC | CASARTGSSGANVLTF | TRBD1 | TRBJ2-6 | NA | TRBV12-5
TGTGCCAGTAGTCCCGGGCGTCTCGGAGGCTCCTACAATGAGCAGTTCTTC | CASSPGRLGGSYNEQFF | NA | TRBJ2-1 | NA | TRBV19
TGTGCCTGGACACTAGCGGGAGGGCCCTACGAGCAGTACTTC | CAWTLAGGPYEQYF | TRBD2 | TRBJ2-7 | NA | TRBV30
TGCGCCAGCAGCTTTGAGGGAGATCAGCCCCAGCATTTT | CASSFEGDQPQHF | NA | TRBJ1-5 | NA | TRBV5-1
TGTGCTAGTGGCAATTCAAATTTT | CASGNSNF | NA | TRBJ1-5 | NA | TRBV12-5
TGTGCCAGCAAAGGCAGGGAAGGGCCCGGGGAGCTGTTTTTT | CASKGREGPGELFF | NA | TRBJ2-2 | NA | TRBV7-9
TGTGCCTGGAGTGGCGGGCGCGGGAGATTGTATGAGCAGTTCTTC | CAWSGGRGRLYEQFF | TRBD2 | TRBJ2-1 | NA | TRBV30
TGTGCCAGCAGCCCACCGGGACAGGGAGCTGAAGCTTTCTTT | CASSPPGQGAEAFF | TRBD1 | TRBJ1-1 | NA | TRBV7-9